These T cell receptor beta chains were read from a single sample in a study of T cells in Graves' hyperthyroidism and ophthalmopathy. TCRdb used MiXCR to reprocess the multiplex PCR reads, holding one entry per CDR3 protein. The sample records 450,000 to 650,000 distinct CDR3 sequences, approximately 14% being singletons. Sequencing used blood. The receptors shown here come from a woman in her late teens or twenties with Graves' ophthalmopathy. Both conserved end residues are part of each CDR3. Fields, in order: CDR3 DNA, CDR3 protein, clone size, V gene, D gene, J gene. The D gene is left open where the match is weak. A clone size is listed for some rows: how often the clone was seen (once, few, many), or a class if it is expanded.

CDR3 DNA: TGTGCCAGCAAGGTCGGGCTAGCGGGACCCTACGAGCAGTACTTC
CDR3 protein: CASKVGLAGPYEQYF
clone size: many
V gene: TRBV4-2
D gene: TRBD2
J gene: TRBJ2-7

CDR3 DNA: TGTGCCAGCAGTTTAGGGCAGGGGGGGAACTATGGCTACACCTTC
CDR3 protein: CASSLGQGGNYGYTF
clone size: many
V gene: TRBV27
D gene: TRBD1
J gene: TRBJ1-2

CDR3 DNA: TGTGCCAGCAGTATCAGGGGCGGCCTCTCTGGAAACACCATATATTTT
CDR3 protein: CASSIRGGLSGNTIYF
clone size: many
V gene: TRBV11-3
D gene: .
J gene: TRBJ1-3

CDR3 DNA: TGCAGTGCTAGAAGGGGCCCTTTGCCCCAGCATTTT
CDR3 protein: CSARRGPLPQHF
clone size: many
V gene: TRBV20-1
D gene: .
J gene: TRBJ1-5

CDR3 DNA: TGCAGTGCTCCCAGGGGAGAAGGCACTGAAGCTTTCTTT
CDR3 protein: CSAPRGEGTEAFF
clone size: many
V gene: TRBV20-1
D gene: .
J gene: TRBJ1-1

CDR3 DNA: TGTGCCAGCAGCGCTCGGTGGCGAAACACCATATATTTT
CDR3 protein: CASSARWRNTIYF
clone size: few
V gene: TRBV7-8
D gene: .
J gene: TRBJ1-3

CDR3 DNA: TGTGCCAGCACCTTAGGGAGTTCACCCCTCCACTTT
CDR3 protein: CASTLGSSPLHF
clone size: .
V gene: TRBV28
D gene: .
J gene: TRBJ1-6

CDR3 DNA: TGTGCCTGGGGGGGGACCTTCGGAGGCGCAGATACGCAGTATTTT
CDR3 protein: CAWGGTFGGADTQYF
clone size: many
V gene: TRBV30
D gene: .
J gene: TRBJ2-3

CDR3 DNA: TGTGCCAGCAGCTCCCGTGCAGGGGGCTATTTATATGGCTACACCTTC
CDR3 protein: CASSSRAGGYLYGYTF
clone size: .
V gene: TRBV7-8
D gene: TRBD1
J gene: TRBJ1-2

CDR3 DNA: TGTGCCAGCAGTCCCAGCCAGGGGGGGGACGAGCAGTACTTC
CDR3 protein: CASSPSQGGDEQYF
clone size: many
V gene: TRBV7-9
D gene: .
J gene: TRBJ2-7

CDR3 DNA: TGTGCCAGTAACCCCGGGACAGGGCGTAATCAGCCCCAGCATTTT
CDR3 protein: CASNPGTGRNQPQHF
clone size: many
V gene: TRBV19
D gene: TRBD1
J gene: TRBJ1-5

CDR3 DNA: TGTGCCAGCAGTGAATTTTACAGGAAAAATGAAAAACTGTTTTTT
CDR3 protein: CASSEFYRKNEKLFF
clone size: .
V gene: TRBV6-1
D gene: .
J gene: TRBJ1-4

CDR3 DNA: TGCAGTGCTACCGGGACTAGCGGGTCCACAGATACGCAGTATTTT
CDR3 protein: CSATGTSGSTDTQYF
clone size: many
V gene: TRBV20-1
D gene: TRBD2
J gene: TRBJ2-3

CDR3 DNA: TGTGCCAGCAGTGAAATCAGGGAGGGTTCACCCCTCCACTTT
CDR3 protein: CASSEIREGSPLHF
clone size: .
V gene: TRBV2
D gene: .
J gene: TRBJ1-6

CDR3 DNA: TGTGCCAGCAGAGAACACAGGGACGGGGCCCAGTACTTC
CDR3 protein: CASREHRDGAQYF
clone size: many
V gene: TRBV28
D gene: .
J gene: TRBJ2-5

CDR3 DNA: TGTGCCATCAAGAGCAGGGGAGTGCGGACTGAAGCTTTCTTT
CDR3 protein: CAIKSRGVRTEAFF
clone size: few
V gene: TRBV10-3
D gene: .
J gene: TRBJ1-1

CDR3 DNA: TGTGCCAGCAGCCTAAGACAGCGGGAGGTCTACGAGCAGTACTTC
CDR3 protein: CASSLRQREVYEQYF
clone size: .
V gene: TRBV5-5
D gene: TRBD2
J gene: TRBJ2-7

CDR3 DNA: TGTGCCAGCAACGCGGACGGACCTAGCACAGATACGCAGTATTTT
CDR3 protein: CASNADGPSTDTQYF
clone size: many
V gene: TRBV6-1
D gene: .
J gene: TRBJ2-3

CDR3 DNA: TGTGCCACCAGTGCGGGGGTTGTGGGGGCCAACGTCCTGACTTTC
CDR3 protein: CATSAGVVGANVLTF
clone size: many
V gene: TRBV24-1
D gene: .
J gene: TRBJ2-6

CDR3 DNA: TGTGCCAGCAGCTTACCCCAAGGGACAGACAAAGATACGCAGTATTTT
CDR3 protein: CASSLPQGTDKDTQYF
clone size: few
V gene: TRBV7-9
D gene: TRBD1
J gene: TRBJ2-3

CDR3 DNA: TGTGCCAGCGCAGGGGGTGCCGCGGCAGCTAATGAAAAACTGTTTTTT
CDR3 protein: CASAGGAAAANEKLFF
clone size: .
V gene: TRBV7-9
D gene: TRBD1
J gene: TRBJ1-4

CDR3 DNA: TGTGCCAGCAGTTTAGGACATTTCTACGAGCAGTACTTC
CDR3 protein: CASSLGHFYEQYF
clone size: many
V gene: TRBV12-3/TRBV12-4
D gene: .
J gene: TRBJ2-7

CDR3 DNA: TGTGCCAGCAGCTTGGCCGTCCTTGAAAGCGCCTACACCTTC
CDR3 protein: CASSLAVLESAYTF
clone size: many
V gene: TRBV5-6
D gene: .
J gene: TRBJ1-2

CDR3 DNA: TGTGCCAGCCAACTTTTGGCCGGGGAGACCCAGTACTTC
CDR3 protein: CASQLLAGETQYF
clone size: many
V gene: TRBV14
D gene: .
J gene: TRBJ2-5

CDR3 DNA: TGCAGTGCTAGAGGCCCCCGGGGGGAAAACTATGGCTACACCTTC
CDR3 protein: CSARGPRGENYGYTF
clone size: many
V gene: TRBV20-1
D gene: .
J gene: TRBJ1-2

CDR3 DNA: TGTGCCAGTAGAGCGGTACGACTCACTAACTATGGCTACACCTTC
CDR3 protein: CASRAVRLTNYGYTF
clone size: few
V gene: TRBV19
D gene: .
J gene: TRBJ1-2

CDR3 DNA: TGTGCCAGCAGCCCCTGGGGAAAAAACATTCAGTACTTC
CDR3 protein: CASSPWGKNIQYF
clone size: few
V gene: TRBV7-2
D gene: .
J gene: TRBJ2-4

CDR3 DNA: TGTGCCACCAGTGACCCTAGGGGAGATACGCAGTATTTT
CDR3 protein: CATSDPRGDTQYF
clone size: many
V gene: TRBV24-1
D gene: .
J gene: TRBJ2-3

CDR3 DNA: TGTGCCAGTAGTAGATCTAGCGGGAGGAACATCTACGAGCAGTACTTC
CDR3 protein: CASSRSSGRNIYEQYF
clone size: .
V gene: TRBV19
D gene: TRBD2
J gene: TRBJ2-7

CDR3 DNA: TGCGCCAGCAGCGCAACACAGGGACCTGAAGCTTTCTTT
CDR3 protein: CASSATQGPEAFF
clone size: .
V gene: TRBV4-1
D gene: .
J gene: TRBJ1-1

CDR3 DNA: TGTGCCAGCAGTTTGACGGGGATTATAGGAGTAGGCAATCAGCCCCAGCATTTT
CDR3 protein: CASSLTGIIGVGNQPQHF
clone size: many
V gene: TRBV28
D gene: .
J gene: TRBJ1-5

CDR3 DNA: TGCGCCAGCGGTCGACTAGCGGGAGTCGTTTTCACAGATACGCAGTATTTT
CDR3 protein: CASGRLAGVVFTDTQYF
clone size: many
V gene: TRBV5-1
D gene: TRBD2
J gene: TRBJ2-3